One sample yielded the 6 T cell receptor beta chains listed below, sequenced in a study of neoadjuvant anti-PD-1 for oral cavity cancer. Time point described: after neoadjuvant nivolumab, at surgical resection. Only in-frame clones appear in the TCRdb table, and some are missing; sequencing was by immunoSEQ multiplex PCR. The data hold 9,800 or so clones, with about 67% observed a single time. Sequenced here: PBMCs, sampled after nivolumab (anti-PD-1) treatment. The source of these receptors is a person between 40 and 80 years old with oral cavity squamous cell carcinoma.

The CDR3 region is CASCPGPESSYNEQFF. In nucleotides, the CDR3 is TGCGCCAGCTGCCCGGGACCGGAAAGCTCCTACAATGAGCAGTTCTTC. V and J are TRBV5-1 and TRBJ2-1; D assignment may be TRBD1 or TRBD2 (5 bases each). V lost 7 bases to trimming and J lost 0 bases, with 17 bases between them. Germline-derived CDR1 and CDR2 are SGHRS and YFSETQ. CDR3 size: 16 residues.

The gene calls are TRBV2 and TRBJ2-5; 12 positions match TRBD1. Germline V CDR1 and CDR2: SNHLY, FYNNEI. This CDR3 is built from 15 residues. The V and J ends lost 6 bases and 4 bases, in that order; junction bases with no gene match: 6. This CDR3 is CASRGGQGARETQYF. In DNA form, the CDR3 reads TGTGCCAGCAGGGGGGGACAGGGGGCCAGAGAGACCCAGTACTTC.

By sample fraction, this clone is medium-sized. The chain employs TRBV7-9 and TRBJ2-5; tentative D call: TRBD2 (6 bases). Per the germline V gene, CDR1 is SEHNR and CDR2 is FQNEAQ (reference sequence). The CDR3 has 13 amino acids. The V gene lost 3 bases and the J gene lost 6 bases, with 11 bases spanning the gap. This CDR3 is CASSFGGVKTQYF. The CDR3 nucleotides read TGTGCCAGCAGCTTCGGCGGGGTGAAGACCCAGTACTTC.

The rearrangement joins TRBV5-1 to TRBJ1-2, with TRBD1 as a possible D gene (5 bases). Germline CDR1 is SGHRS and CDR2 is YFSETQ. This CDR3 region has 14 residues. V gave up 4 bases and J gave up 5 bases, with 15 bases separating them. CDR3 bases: TGCGCCAGCAGCCGCTGGGGCGTTACGTATGGCTACACCTTC. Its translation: CASSRWGVTYGYTF.

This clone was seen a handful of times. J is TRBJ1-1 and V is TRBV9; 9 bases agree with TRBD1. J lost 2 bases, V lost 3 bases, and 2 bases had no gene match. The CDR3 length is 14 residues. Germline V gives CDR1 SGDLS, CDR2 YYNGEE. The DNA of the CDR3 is TGTGCCAGCAGCGGGGGACAGGGCAACACTGAAGCTTTCTTT. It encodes CASSGGQGNTEAFF. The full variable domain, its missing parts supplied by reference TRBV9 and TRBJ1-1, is DSGVTQTPKHLITATGQRVTLRCSPRSGDLSVYWYQQSLDQGLQFLIQYYNGEERAKGNILERFSAQQFPDLHSELNLSSLELGDSALYFCASSGGQGNTEAFFGQGTRLTVV.

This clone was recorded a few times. Written as DNA, the CDR3 is TGCGCCAGCAGCCCGGGCCTCGGGTTTGGTCAGGAGCCATCACCCCTCCACTTT. It is translated as CASSPGLGFGQEPSPLHF. J is TRBJ1-6 and V is TRBV5-1; D call uncertain. CDR3 length equals 18 residues. Trimming shortened V by 4 bases and J by 10 bases, and 27 bases separated the two germline ends. The germline V gene encodes CDR1 SGHRS and CDR2 YFSETQ.